The 9 T cell receptor beta chains presented below share a single source sample, sequenced in a study of cytomegalovirus exposure and HLA in healthy donors. 60 Vbeta and 13 Jbeta primers were used in PCR. Method: immunoSEQ multiplex PCR; TCRdb's copy keeps in-frame clones and lacks some. Among more than 100,000 clones listed, roughly three quarters were seen once. The sequenced sample was PBMCs. The receptors come from a woman between 40 and 50 years old in good health and CMV-seronegative.

This chain joins TRBV7-9 and TRBJ2-1; 9 bases match TRBD1. Per the germline V gene, CDR1 is SEHNR and CDR2 is FQNEAQ (reference sequence). This CDR3 region has 15 residues. V was clipped by 5 bases and J by 9 bases; unmatched bases: 11. CDR3 nucleotides: TGTGCCAGCAGCCGAGAGGGACAGGGCGGATCTGAGCAGTTCTTC. It encodes CASSREGQGGSEQFF.

This clone was detected once. The chain uses TRBV27 and TRBJ1-3, with D maybe TRBD1 (6 bases). Germline CDR1 is MNHEY and CDR2 is SMNVEV (reference sequence). V was trimmed by 5 bases and J by 0 bases, leaving 17 bases between them. The CDR3 is 17 amino acids. This CDR3 reads CASSISGVLSSGNTIYF. CDR3 DNA: TGTGCCAGCAGTATTTCAGGGGTCTTAAGCTCTGGAAACACCATATATTTT.

The V call is TRBV29-1, the J call TRBJ2-3; D is unclear. The germline CDR1 and CDR2 sequences are SQVTM and ANQGSEA. The CDR3 extends over 10 amino acids. V lost 4 bases to trimming and J lost 6 bases, with 5 bases between them. CDR3 loop: CSVGSDTQYF. CDR3 sequence (DNA): TGCAGCGTTGGTTCGGATACGCAGTATTTT.

The rearrangement joins TRBV5-4 to TRBJ2-7; 7 bases agree with TRBD1. Unmatched junction bases numbered 5, after V lost 2 bases and J lost 0 bases. Germline CDR1 SGHNT, CDR2 YYREEE (reference sequence). This CDR3 region has 15 residues. CDR3: CASSLVGQSSYEQYF. DNA for the CDR3: TGTGCCAGCAGCTTAGTGGGACAGAGCTCCTACGAGCAGTACTTC.

V is TRBV10-1 and J is TRBJ1-6; TRBD1 might be the D (6 bases). Germline CDR1 is WNHNN and CDR2 is SYGVQD (reference sequence). The CDR3 consists of 14 residues. V shed 6 bases and J shed 7 bases, with 13 bases lying between them. CDR3 sequence reads: CASRGQGTNSPLHF. The DNA of the CDR3 is TGCGCCAGCAGAGGCCAGGGGACCAATTCACCCCTCCACTTT.

This clone was seen a handful of times. Written as DNA, the CDR3 is TGCGCCTCCGGGACAAAGAACACCGGGGAGCTGTTTTTT. It encodes CASGTKNTGELFF. This chain uses TRBV10-1 with TRBJ2-2; D is perhaps TRBD1 (6 bases). In germline, CDR1 is WNHNN, CDR2 SYGVQD (reference sequence). There are 13 residues in the CDR3. Trimming shortened V by 11 bases and J by 1 base, and 11 bases separated the two germline ends.

The chain has TRBV6-1 and TRBJ1-2; D unresolved. This CDR3 comprises 15 residues. V lost 2 bases and J lost 2, with 12 bases in between. Looked up from germline, CDR1 is MNHNS and CDR2 is SASEGT. CDR3 amino acids: CASSEYIGGNYGYTF. The CDR3 DNA reads as TGTGCCAGCAGTGAATATATCGGCGGCAACTATGGCTACACCTTC.

The chain has TRBV13 and TRBJ2-5; possible D gene TRBD1, 6 bases. The last part of the DNA fits TRBJ2-7 better; the J call may be wrong. Germline assignment: CDR1 PRHDT and CDR2 FYEKMQ (reference sequence). This CDR3 is 15 amino acids long. CDR3 loop: CASSLSRGGVHEQYF. The CDR3 region has the DNA TGTGCCAGCAGCTTGTCCAGGGGTGGGGTCCACGAGCAGTACTTC.

The chain joins TRBV6-5 to TRBJ1-1, with 9 bases matching TRBD1. The length of the CDR3 is 13 residues. Germline CDR1 reads MNHEY; CDR2 reads SVGAGI. V was pared by 6 bases and J by 10 bases, with 9 bases of the junction left unmatched. CDR3 coding DNA: TGTGCCAGCAGAGCACCGGGACAGGGATTAGCTTTCTTT. Its translation: CASRAPGQGLAFF.